The present T cell receptor beta chain was sequenced within a study of cytomegalovirus exposure and HLA in healthy donors. General study results and limits: HLA alleles showed associations with about 15,000 TCR beta sequences in a later analysis, at a 0.05 false discovery rate. Common viral pathogens (according to a later analysis) appeared linked to several of the most significant clusters. It was assumed in the presence/absence analyses that sequencing depth was roughly uniform across donors.

With respect to this clone: Its specificity is not known.

Amplification used 60 Vbeta primers and 13 Jbeta primers. In the authors' workflow: A follow-up analysis tallied 60 million to 85 million unique TCR beta chains, approximately 10 million shared. Produced via immunoSEQ multiplex PCR; TCRdb's table is partial and in-frame only. That table supplies the V and J calls and clone size; D and trimming were determined from the DNA. The sample is made up of more than 110,000 clones, and the top ten hold roughly 2.6% of it. The CDR3 is 14 amino acids. J was trimmed by 4 bases and V by 2 bases; bases with no gene match: 3. In germline, CDR1 is MNHEY, CDR2 SVGAGI.

Sequences were obtained from PBMCs. J is TRBJ1-2 and V is TRBV6-5; 8 nucleotides line up with TRBD1. The TCR sequence derives from a middle-aged man in good health and CMV-seronegative. DNA for the CDR3: TGTGCCAGCAGTTACGCCACAGGGGGCTATGGCTACACCTTC. Protein sequence: CASSYATGGYGYTF.